The 20 T cell receptor beta chains reported below all come from one sample, sequenced in a study of blood T cell repertoires in COVID-19 (dated by TCRdb to between 2020 and 2021). Library prep was done by the immunoSEQ multiplex PCR assay. The clones in this table, taken by TCRdb from immuneACCESS, are in-frame only. Not every clone is retained; where verified, under half of the shortfall comes from an unresolved V gene, and the cause of the rest is unknown. Across this sample there are about 55,000 clones, with 85% seen only once. Over 9.5% of the sample is in the top ten clones. Sequenced material: peripheral blood. These receptors were taken from a human donor in a cohort sampled during active COVID-19.

V usage is TRBV30 and J usage is TRBJ2-5; possibly TRBD2 for D (5 bases). Trimming removed 0 bases from V and 13 bases from J, with 18 bases in between. The length of the CDR3 is 13 residues. The germline V gene has CDR1 GTSNPN and CDR2 SVGIG (reference sequence). The CDR3 DNA reads TGTGCCTGGAGTGTACGGGAACATGCGGTACCGTACTTC. Translated, it gives CAWSVREHAVPYF.

This clone was seen just once. The chain joins TRBV28 to TRBJ1-2; weak D call: TRBD1 (5 bases). The germline V and J ends were trimmed by 2 bases and 2 bases, with 12 bases remaining between them. This CDR3 has 15 residues. CDR1 is MDHEN, CDR2 SYDVKM, per germline. The CDR3: CASSLEGVVNYGYTF. The CDR3 DNA reads as TGTGCCAGCAGTTTAGAAGGGGTTGTGAACTATGGCTACACCTTC.

The rearrangement joins TRBV24-1 to TRBJ2-7; D is possibly TRBD1 (6 bases). The germline gives CDR1 KGHDR, CDR2 SFDVKD. CDR3 length: 11 residues. The V end lost 5 bases, the J end lost 6 bases, and 7 bases lay between the germline ends. In DNA form, the CDR3 reads TGTGCCACCAGTGCAGGGGTCGAGCAGTACTTC. Residues: CATSAGVEQYF.

Here the CDR3 DNA reads TGCGCCAGCAGCTTGACGGTGGATGAGCAGTTCTTC. It yields the protein CASSLTVDEQFF. The chain employs TRBV5-1 and TRBJ2-1; D gene ambiguous. CDR3 length: 12 amino acids. The germline V gene encodes CDR1 SGHRS and CDR2 YFSETQ. Trimming removed 1 base at V and 8 bases at J, with 7 bases between.

The genes are TRBV27 and TRBJ1-5; 8 positions agree with TRBD1. This CDR3 region has 17 residues. Per the germline V gene, CDR1 is MNHEY and CDR2 is SMNVEV (reference sequence). V lost 5 bases, J lost 1 base, and 10 bases stayed unmatched. The CDR3 loop is CASSPTTGVMSNQPQHF. The CDR3 DNA reads as TGTGCCAGCAGTCCCACGACAGGGGTAATGAGCAATCAGCCCCAGCATTTT.

This sequence joins TRBV7-2 and TRBJ2-1, with 9 bases aligning to TRBD2. Germline V gene sequence: CDR1 SGHTA, CDR2 FQGNSA. The CDR3 contains 15 residues. With 1 base clipped from V and 7 bases from J, the junction kept 5 bases outside the gene matches. The CDR3 DNA reads as TGTGCCAGCAGCTTAGGTAGCGGGGGAGGGAATGAGCAGTTCTTC. Translating gives CASSLGSGGGNEQFF.

This chain connects TRBV13 to TRBJ2-7, with TRBD2 identical over 8 bases. Germline trimming cut 5 bases from V and 5 bases from J; bases unmatched to any gene: 8. This CDR3 is 14 amino acids long. Germline V lookup: CDR1 PRHDT, CDR2 FYEKMQ (reference sequence). Here the CDR3 DNA reads TGTGCCAGCAGCCTCGGGAGGGGGTTAGACGAGCAGTACTTC. Its translation is CASSLGRGLDEQYF.

This chain connects TRBV11-3 to TRBJ1-1, with 9 nucleotides matching TRBD1. V lost 4 bases and J lost 3; bases outside the gene matches: 6. Germline assignment: CDR1 SGHNT and CDR2 YENEEA. The CDR3 length is 15 residues. CDR3 coding DNA: TGTGCCAGCAGCTCCGGACAGGGGCGAGACACTGAAGCTTTCTTT. The encoded protein is CASSSGQGRDTEAFF. The full variable domain, its missing parts supplied by reference TRBV11-3 and TRBJ1-1, is EAGVVQSPRYKIIEKKQPVAFWCNPISGHNTLYWYLQNLGQGPELLIRYENEEAVDDSQLPKDRFSAERLKGVDSTLKIQPAELGDSAVYLCASSSGQGRDTEAFFGQGTRLTVV.

J is TRBJ1-5 and V is TRBV10-1; perhaps TRBD1 as D (5 bases). There are 13 residues in the CDR3. Germline V gene lookup returns CDR1 WNHNN and CDR2 SYGVQD (reference sequence). Trimming cost V 3 bases and J 7 bases, with 10 bases left between them. CDR3 in DNA: TGCGCCAGCAGTGAATGGGGGGACCAGCCCCAGCATTTT. Its translation: CASSEWGDQPQHF.

V gene TRBV27 combines with J gene TRBJ2-3; 8 bases agree with TRBD1. The germline V gene encodes CDR1 MNHEY and CDR2 SMNVEV (reference sequence). After removal of 5 bases from V and 5 bases from J, the junction contained 6 bases not matched to a gene. The CDR3 is made up of 14 amino acids. CDR3: CASSLGQGGDTQYF. CDR3 nucleotides: TGTGCCAGCAGTCTCGGACAGGGCGGAGATACGCAGTATTTT.

The genes are TRBV5-4 and TRBJ2-7; 7 positions agree with TRBD2. V shed 4 bases, J shed 0 bases, and the junction held 4 bases outside the gene matches. Germline values: CDR1 SGHNT, CDR2 YYREEE (reference sequence). CDR3 length equals 14 residues. In DNA form, the CDR3 reads TGTGCCAGCAGCCCCGGGACTAACTCCTACGAGCAGTACTTC. Protein sequence: CASSPGTNSYEQYF.

This clone occurred once. This chain links TRBV7-9 with TRBJ2-2; D is possibly TRBD1 (5 bases). Germline CDR1 SEHNR, CDR2 FQNEAQ (reference sequence). This CDR3 is 14 amino acids long. V dropped 7 bases and J dropped 1 base, with 10 bases sitting between them. This CDR3 is CASTTTVNTGELFF. In DNA, the CDR3 is TGTGCCAGCACCACGACAGTGAACACCGGGGAGCTGTTTTTT.

The chain recombines TRBV9 with TRBJ2-7, with a weak D call TRBD1 (5 bases). This CDR3 has 15 residues. The V gene's germline CDR1 is SGDLS and CDR2 YYNGEE. The V and J ends lost 0 bases and 6 bases respectively, with 16 bases between them. For the CDR3, the DNA is TGTGCCAGCAGCGTAGGGGCTCAGGGTACGGGCGAGCAGTACTTC. Its translation is CASSVGAQGTGEQYF.

The chain recombines TRBV5-1 with TRBJ2-1; the D gene is possibly TRBD2 (5 bases). The germline V and J ends were trimmed by 2 bases and 7 bases, with 13 bases remaining between them. Germline CDR1 is SGHRS and CDR2 is YFSETQ. There are 14 residues in the CDR3. CDR3 sequence: CASSFATGLNEQFF. The CDR3 nucleotides read TGCGCCAGCAGCTTCGCTACCGGACTTAATGAGCAGTTCTTC.

The chain combines TRBV2 with TRBJ2-1, with D tentatively TRBD2 (7 bases). CDR3 length equals 16 residues. V was pared by 6 bases and J by 4 bases, with 19 bases between. In germline, CDR1 is SNHLY, CDR2 FYNNEI. The CDR3 DNA is TGTGCCAGCAGGGGGGGGCCTAGTGGGGCTTACAATGAGCAGTTCTTC. Its protein is CASRGGPSGAYNEQFF.

The chain recombines TRBV7-3 with TRBJ2-3; TRBD1 agrees at 7 bases. CDR3 size: 16 residues. Germline assignment: CDR1 SGHTA and CDR2 FQGTGA. V was clipped by 5 bases and J by 0 bases; unmatched bases: 8. CDR3 nucleotides: TGTGCCAGCAGCGGGGGACAGTACCCGAGCACAGATACGCAGTATTTT. It encodes CASSGGQYPSTDTQYF.

In this sample, this clone turned up a few times. V usage is TRBV7-2 and J usage is TRBJ1-2; D is undetermined. Germline CDR1 reads SGHTA; CDR2 reads FQGNSA. V was trimmed by 0 bases and J by 7 bases, leaving 12 bases between them. This CDR3 has 14 residues. CDR3 bases: TGTGCCAGCAGCTTAGCGTCAAAAGCGGGTGGCTACACCTTC. Encoded protein: CASSLASKAGGYTF.

The rearrangement joins TRBV10-3 to TRBJ2-1; 8 bases line up with TRBD2. V was clipped by 7 bases and J by 4 bases; unmatched bases: 12. Per the germline V gene, CDR1 is ENHRY and CDR2 is SYGVKD. The CDR3 loop spans 16 amino acids. For the CDR3, the DNA is TGTGCCATCAACTCCCGGGTCGGCGGGGGGTACAATGAGCAGTTCTTC. This sequence encodes CAINSRVGGGYNEQFF.

V is TRBV7-3 and J is TRBJ2-3; 11 bases map to TRBD2. This CDR3 is built from 15 residues. CDR1 is SGHTA and CDR2 is FQGTGA in the germline V gene. After removal of 5 bases from V and 5 bases from J, the junction contained 6 bases not matched to a gene. CDR3 in DNA: TGTGCCAGCAGCGTCCTTAGCGGGAGGGGAGATACGCAGTATTTT. This translates into CASSVLSGRGDTQYF.

The chain uses TRBV28 and TRBJ2-7; TRBD2 matches 7 bases. J gave up 0 bases and V 3 bases, and 5 bases lay outside the gene matches. CDR1 is MDHEN and CDR2 is SYDVKM in the germline V gene. The CDR3 is 15 residues long. This CDR3 is CASSLGGESSYEQYF. The CDR3, as DNA: TGTGCCAGCAGTTTGGGGGGGGAGAGCTCCTACGAGCAGTACTTC.